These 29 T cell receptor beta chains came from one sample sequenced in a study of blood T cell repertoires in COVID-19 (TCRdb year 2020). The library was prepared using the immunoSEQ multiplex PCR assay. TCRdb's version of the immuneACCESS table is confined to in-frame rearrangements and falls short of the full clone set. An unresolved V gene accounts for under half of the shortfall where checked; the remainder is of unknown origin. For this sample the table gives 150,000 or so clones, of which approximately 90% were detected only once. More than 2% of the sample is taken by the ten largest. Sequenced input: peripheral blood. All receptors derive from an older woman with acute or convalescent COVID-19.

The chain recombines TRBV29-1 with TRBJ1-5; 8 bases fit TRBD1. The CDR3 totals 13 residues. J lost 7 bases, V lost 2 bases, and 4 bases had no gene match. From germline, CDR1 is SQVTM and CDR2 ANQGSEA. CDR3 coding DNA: TGCAGCGTTGAATTGTCAGGGGGCCAGCCCCAGCATTTT. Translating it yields CSVELSGGQPQHF.

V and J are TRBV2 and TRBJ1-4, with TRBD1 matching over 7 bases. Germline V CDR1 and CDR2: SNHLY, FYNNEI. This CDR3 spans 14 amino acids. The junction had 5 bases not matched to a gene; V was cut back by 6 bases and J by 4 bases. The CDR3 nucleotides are TGTGCCAGCAGGAAGGACAGGAATAATGAAAAACTGTTTTTT. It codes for CASRKDRNNEKLFF.

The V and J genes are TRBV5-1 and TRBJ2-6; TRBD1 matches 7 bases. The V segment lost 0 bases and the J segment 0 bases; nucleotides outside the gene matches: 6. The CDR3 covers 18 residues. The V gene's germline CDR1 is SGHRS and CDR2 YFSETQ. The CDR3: CASSLEGTVSSGANVLTF. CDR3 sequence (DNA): TGCGCCAGCAGCTTGGAGGGGACAGTGAGCTCTGGGGCCAACGTCCTGACTTTC.

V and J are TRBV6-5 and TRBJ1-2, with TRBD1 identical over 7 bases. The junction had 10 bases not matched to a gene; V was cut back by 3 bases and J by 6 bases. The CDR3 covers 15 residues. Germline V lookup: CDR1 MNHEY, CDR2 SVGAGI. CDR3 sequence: CASSYFETGVDGYTF. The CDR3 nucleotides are TGTGCCAGCAGTTATTTCGAAACAGGGGTGGATGGCTACACCTTC.

CDR3 protein: CATSDLRTGEETQYF. DNA of the CDR3: TGTGCCACCAGTGATCTGCGGACAGGGGAAGAGACCCAGTACTTC. The V call is TRBV24-1, the J call TRBJ2-5; TRBD1 matches at 9 bases. With V trimmed by 3 bases and J by 3 bases, 4 bases remained unmatched. The CDR3 totals 15 residues. Germline CDR1 and CDR2: KGHDR and SFDVKD.

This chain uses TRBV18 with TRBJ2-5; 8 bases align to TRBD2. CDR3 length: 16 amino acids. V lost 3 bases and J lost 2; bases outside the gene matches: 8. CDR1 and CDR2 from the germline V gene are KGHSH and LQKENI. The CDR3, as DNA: TGTGCCAGCTCACCCCTTGGCGGGGGGTTACAAGAGACCCAGTACTTC. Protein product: CASSPLGGGLQETQYF.

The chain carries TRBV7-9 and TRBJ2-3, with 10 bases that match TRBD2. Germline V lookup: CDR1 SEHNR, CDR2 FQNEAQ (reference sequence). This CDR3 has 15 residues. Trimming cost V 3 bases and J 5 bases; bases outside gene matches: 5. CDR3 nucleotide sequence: TGTGCCAGCAGCTTTGGACTAGCGGAGGTAGATACGCAGTATTTT. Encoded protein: CASSFGLAEVDTQYF. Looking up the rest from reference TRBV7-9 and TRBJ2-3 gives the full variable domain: DTGVSQNPRHKITKRGQNVTFRCDPISEHNRLYWYRQTLGQGPEFLTYFQNEAQLEKSRLLSDRFSAERPKGSFSTLEIQRTEQGDSAMYLCASSFGLAEVDTQYFGPGTRLTVL.

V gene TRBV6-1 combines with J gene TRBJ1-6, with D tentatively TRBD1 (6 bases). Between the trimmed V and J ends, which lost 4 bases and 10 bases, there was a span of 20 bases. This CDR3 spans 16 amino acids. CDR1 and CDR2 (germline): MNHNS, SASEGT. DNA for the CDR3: TGTGCCAGCAGTGGGAACAGGGAAGGGGCCCAATCACCCCTCCACTTT. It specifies CASSGNREGAQSPLHF.

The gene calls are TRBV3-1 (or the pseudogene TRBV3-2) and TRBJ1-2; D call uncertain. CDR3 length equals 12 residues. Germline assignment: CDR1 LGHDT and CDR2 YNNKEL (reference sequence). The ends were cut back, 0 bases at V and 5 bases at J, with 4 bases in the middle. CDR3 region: CASSQERYGYTF. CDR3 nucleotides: TGTGCCAGCAGCCAAGAGAGGTATGGCTACACCTTC.

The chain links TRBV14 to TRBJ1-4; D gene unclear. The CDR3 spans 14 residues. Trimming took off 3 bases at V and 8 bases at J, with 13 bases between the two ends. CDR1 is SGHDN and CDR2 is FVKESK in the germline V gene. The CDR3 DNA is TGTGCCAGCAGCCAGGCGCAGGCGTACGAAAAACTGTTTTTT. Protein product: CASSQAQAYEKLFF.

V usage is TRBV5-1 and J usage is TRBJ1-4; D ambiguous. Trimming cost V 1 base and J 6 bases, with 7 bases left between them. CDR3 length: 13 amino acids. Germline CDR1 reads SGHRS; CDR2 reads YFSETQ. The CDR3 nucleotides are TGCGCCAGCAGCTTGAGAGCTGATGAAAAACTGTTTTTT. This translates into CASSLRADEKLFF.

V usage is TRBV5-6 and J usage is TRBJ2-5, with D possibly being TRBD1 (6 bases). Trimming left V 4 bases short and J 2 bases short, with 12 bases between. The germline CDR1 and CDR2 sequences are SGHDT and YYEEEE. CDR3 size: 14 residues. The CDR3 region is CASSPTGTQETQYF. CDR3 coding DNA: TGTGCCAGCAGCCCGACAGGCACTCAAGAGACCCAGTACTTC.

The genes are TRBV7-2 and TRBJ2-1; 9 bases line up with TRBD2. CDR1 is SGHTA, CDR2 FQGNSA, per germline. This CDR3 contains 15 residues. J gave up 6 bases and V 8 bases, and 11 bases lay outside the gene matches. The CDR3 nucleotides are TGTGCCAGCCTCGGCCCGGGACTAGCACGCAATGAGCAGTTCTTC. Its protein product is CASLGPGLARNEQFF.

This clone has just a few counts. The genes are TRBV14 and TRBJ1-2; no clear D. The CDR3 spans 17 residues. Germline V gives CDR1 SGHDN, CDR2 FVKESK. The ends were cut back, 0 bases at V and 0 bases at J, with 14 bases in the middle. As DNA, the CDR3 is TGTGCCAGCAGCCAAGATAGAGTAAGTGGTTCTAACTATGGCTACACCTTC. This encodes CASSQDRVSGSNYGYTF. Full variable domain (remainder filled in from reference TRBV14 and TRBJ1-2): EAGVTQFPSHSVIEKGQTVTLRCDPISGHDNLYWYRRVMGKEIKFLLHFVKESKQDESGMPNNRFLAERTGGTYSTLKVQPAELEDSGVYFCASSQDRVSGSNYGYTFGSGTRLTVV.

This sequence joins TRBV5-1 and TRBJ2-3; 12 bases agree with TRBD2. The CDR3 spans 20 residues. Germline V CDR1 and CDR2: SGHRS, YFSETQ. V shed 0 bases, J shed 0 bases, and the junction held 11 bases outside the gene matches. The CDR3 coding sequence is TGCGCCAGCAGCTTGGTTCCTCCTAGCGGGGGGGCCTGGAGCACAGATACGCAGTATTTT. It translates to CASSLVPPSGGAWSTDTQYF.

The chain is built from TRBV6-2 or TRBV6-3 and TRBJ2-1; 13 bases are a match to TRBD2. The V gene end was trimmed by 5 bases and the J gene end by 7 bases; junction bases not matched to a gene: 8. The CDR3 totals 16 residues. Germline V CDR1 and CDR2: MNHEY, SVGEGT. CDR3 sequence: CASSNMGLAGINEQFF. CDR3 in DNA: TGTGCCAGCAGTAACATGGGACTAGCGGGGATAAATGAGCAGTTCTTC.

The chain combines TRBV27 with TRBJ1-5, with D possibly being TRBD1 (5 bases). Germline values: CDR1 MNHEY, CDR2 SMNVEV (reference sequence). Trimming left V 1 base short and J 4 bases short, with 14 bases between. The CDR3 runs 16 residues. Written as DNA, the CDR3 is TGTGCCAGCAGTTTATGGTCTGGGGGGGAAAATCAGCCCCAGCATTTT. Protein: CASSLWSGGENQPQHF.

CDR3 in DNA: TGTGCCAGCAGCACCCATGCCGGGACAGGGTCTGAAGCTTTCTTT. Protein product: CASSTHAGTGSEAFF. The rearrangement links TRBV7-9 to TRBJ1-1, with 9 bases lining up with TRBD1. The CDR3 covers 15 residues. Trimming took 5 bases from V and 6 from J; bases not matched to a gene: 10. Germline V gene sequence: CDR1 SEHNR, CDR2 FQNEAQ (reference sequence). Drawing the rest from reference TRBV7-9 and TRBJ1-1, the complete variable domain is DTGVSQNPRHKITKRGQNVTFRCDPISEHNRLYWYRQTLGQGPEFLTYFQNEAQLEKSRLLSDRFSAERPKGSFSTLEIQRTEQGDSAMYLCASSTHAGTGSEAFFGQGTRLTVV.

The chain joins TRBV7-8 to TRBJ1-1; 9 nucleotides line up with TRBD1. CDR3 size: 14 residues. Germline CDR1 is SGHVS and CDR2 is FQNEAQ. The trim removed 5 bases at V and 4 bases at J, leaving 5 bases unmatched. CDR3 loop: CASSRGQGSTEAFF. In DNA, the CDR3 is TGTGCCAGCAGCCGAGGACAGGGGAGCACTGAAGCTTTCTTT.

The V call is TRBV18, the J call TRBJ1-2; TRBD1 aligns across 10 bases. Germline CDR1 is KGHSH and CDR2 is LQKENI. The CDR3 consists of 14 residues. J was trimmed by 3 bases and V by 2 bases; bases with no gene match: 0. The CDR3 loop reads CASSPGTGDYGYTF. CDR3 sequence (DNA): TGTGCCAGCTCACCAGGGACAGGGGACTATGGCTACACCTTC.

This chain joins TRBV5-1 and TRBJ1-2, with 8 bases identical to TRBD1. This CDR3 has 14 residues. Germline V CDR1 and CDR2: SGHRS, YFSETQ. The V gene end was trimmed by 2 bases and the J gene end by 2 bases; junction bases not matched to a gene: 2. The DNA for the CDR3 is TGCGCCAGCAGCTTCGACAGGGGAAACTATGGCTACACCTTC. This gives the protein CASSFDRGNYGYTF.

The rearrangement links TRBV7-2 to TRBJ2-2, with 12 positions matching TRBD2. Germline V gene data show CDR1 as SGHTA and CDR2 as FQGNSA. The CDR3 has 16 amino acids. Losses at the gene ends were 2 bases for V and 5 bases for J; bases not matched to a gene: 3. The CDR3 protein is CASSLLAGGITGELFF. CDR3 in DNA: TGTGCCAGCAGCTTACTAGCGGGGGGGATTACCGGGGAGCTGTTTTTT. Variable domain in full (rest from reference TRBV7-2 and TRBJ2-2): GAGVSQSPSNKVTEKGKDVELRCDPISGHTALYWYRQSLGQGLEFLIYFQGNSAPDKSGLPSDRFSAERTGGSVSTLTIQRTQQEDSAVYLCASSLLAGGITGELFFGEGSRLTVL.

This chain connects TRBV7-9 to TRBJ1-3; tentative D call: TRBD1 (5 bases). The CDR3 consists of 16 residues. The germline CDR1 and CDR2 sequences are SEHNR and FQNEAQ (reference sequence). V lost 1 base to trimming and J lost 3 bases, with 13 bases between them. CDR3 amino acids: CASSLGRPTVGNTIYF. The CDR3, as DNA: TGTGCCAGCAGCTTAGGGCGACCGACAGTTGGAAACACCATATATTTT.

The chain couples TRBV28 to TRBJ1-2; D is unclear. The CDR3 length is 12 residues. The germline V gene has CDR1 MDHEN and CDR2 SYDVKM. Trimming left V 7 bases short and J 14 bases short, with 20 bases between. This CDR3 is CASTSGILSRTF. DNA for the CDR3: TGTGCCAGCACCTCGGGGATACTATCAAGGACCTTC.

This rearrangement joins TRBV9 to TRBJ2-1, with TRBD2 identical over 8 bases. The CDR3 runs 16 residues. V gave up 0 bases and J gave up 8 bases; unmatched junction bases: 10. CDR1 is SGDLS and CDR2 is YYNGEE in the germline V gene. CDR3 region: CASSVAGGRVIDEQFF. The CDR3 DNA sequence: TGTGCCAGCAGCGTAGCGGGGGGGCGGGTTATCGATGAGCAGTTCTTC. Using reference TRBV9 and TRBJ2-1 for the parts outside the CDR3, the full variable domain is DSGVTQTPKHLITATGQRVTLRCSPRSGDLSVYWYQQSLDQGLQFLIQYYNGEERAKGNILERFSAQQFPDLHSELNLSSLELGDSALYFCASSVAGGRVIDEQFFGPGTRLTVL.

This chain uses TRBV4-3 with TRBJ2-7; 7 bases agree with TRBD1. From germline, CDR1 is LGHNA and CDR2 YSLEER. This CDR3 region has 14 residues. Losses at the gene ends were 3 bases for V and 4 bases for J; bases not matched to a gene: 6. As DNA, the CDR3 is TGCGCCAGCAGCCAGATGAGGGGGCGGTACGAGCAGTACTTC. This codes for CASSQMRGRYEQYF.

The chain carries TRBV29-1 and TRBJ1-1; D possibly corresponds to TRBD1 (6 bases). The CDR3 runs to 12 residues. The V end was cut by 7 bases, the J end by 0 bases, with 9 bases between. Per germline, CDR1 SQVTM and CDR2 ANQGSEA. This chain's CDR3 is CSAGQMNTEAFF. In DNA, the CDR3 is TGCAGCGCAGGACAGATGAACACTGAAGCTTTCTTT.

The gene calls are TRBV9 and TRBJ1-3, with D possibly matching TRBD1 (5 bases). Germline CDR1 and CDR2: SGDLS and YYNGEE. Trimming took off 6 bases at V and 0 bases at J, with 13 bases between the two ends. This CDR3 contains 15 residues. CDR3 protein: CASNRGTDSGNTIYF. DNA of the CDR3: TGTGCCAGCAACCGGGGGACGGACTCTGGAAACACCATATATTTT.

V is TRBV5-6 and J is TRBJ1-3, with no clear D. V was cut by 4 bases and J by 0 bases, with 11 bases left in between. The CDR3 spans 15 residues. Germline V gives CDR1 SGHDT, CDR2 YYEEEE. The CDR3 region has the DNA TGTGCCAGCAGCGCGGGTCCCTCCTCTGGAAACACCATATATTTT. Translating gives CASSAGPSSGNTIYF.